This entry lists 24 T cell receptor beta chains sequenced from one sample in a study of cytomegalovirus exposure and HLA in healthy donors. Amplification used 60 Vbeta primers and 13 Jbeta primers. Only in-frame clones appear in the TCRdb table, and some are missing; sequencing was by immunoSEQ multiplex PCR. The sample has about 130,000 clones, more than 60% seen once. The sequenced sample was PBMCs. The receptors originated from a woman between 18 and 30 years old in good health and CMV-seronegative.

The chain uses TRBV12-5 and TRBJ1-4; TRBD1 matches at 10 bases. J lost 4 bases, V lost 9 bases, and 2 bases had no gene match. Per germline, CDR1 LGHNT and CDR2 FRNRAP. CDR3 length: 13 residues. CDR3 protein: CASGTGDNEKLFF. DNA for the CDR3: TGTGCTAGCGGGACAGGGGATAATGAAAAACTGTTTTTT.

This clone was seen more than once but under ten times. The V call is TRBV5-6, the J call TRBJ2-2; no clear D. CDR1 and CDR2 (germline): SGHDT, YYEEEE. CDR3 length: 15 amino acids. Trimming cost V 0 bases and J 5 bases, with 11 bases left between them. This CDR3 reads CASSLGDTRTGELFF. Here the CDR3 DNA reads TGTGCCAGCAGCTTGGGAGACACCCGTACCGGGGAGCTGTTTTTT.

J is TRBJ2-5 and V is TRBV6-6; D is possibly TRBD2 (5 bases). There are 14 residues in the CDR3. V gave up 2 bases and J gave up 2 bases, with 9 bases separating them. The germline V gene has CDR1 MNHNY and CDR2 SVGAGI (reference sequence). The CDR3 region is CASSYEGEQETQYF. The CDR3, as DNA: TGTGCCAGCAGTTACGAGGGAGAGCAAGAGACCCAGTACTTC.

The CDR3 DNA sequence: TGTGCCAGCAGTTATGGAGACAGGGCTGAAAAACTGTTTTTT. Translation: CASSYGDRAEKLFF. The chain combines TRBV27 with TRBJ1-4, with 7 bases fitting TRBD1. This CDR3 has 14 amino acids. V trimming: 4 bases; J trimming: 7 bases; junction bases outside the gene matches: 6. Germline CDR1 MNHEY, CDR2 SMNVEV (reference sequence).

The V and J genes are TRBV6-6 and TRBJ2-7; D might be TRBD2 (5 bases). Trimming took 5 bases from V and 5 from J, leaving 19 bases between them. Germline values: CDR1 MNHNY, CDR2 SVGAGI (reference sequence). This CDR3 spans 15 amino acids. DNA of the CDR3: TGTGCCAGCAGTATCATGACTACGCCCCCAGACGAGCAGTACTTC. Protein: CASSIMTTPPDEQYF.

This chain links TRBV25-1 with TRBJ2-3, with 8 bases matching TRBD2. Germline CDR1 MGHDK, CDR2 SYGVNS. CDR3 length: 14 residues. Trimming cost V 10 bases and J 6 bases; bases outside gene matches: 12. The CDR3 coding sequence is TGTGCCACCCAGGCGAGCGGGAGTTTGGATACGCAGTATTTT. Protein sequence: CATQASGSLDTQYF.

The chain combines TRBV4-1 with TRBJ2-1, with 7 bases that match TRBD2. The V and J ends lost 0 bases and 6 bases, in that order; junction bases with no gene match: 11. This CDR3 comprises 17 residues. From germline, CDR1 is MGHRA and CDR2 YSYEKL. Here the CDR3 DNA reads TGCGCCAGCAGCCAAGATCGTACGCGGGAGTGGGGCAATGAGCAGTTCTTC. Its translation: CASSQDRTREWGNEQFF.

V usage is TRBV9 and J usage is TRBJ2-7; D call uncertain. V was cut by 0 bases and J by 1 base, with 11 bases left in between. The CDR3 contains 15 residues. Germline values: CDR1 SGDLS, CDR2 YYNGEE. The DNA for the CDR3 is TGTGCCAGCAGCGTAGTGGTGATGAGGTCCTACGAGCAGTACTTC. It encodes CASSVVVMRSYEQYF. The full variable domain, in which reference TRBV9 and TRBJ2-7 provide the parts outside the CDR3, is DSGVTQTPKHLITATGQRVTLRCSPRSGDLSVYWYQQSLDQGLQFLIQYYNGEERAKGNILERFSAQQFPDLHSELNLSSLELGDSALYFCASSVVVMRSYEQYFGPGTRLTVT.

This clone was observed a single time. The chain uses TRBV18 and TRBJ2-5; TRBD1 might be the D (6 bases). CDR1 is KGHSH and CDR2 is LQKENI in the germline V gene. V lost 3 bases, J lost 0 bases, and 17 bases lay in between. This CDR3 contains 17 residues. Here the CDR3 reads CASSPPLVDSYQETQYF. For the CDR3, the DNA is TGTGCCAGCTCACCCCCCCTGGTGGACAGCTACCAAGAGACCCAGTACTTC.

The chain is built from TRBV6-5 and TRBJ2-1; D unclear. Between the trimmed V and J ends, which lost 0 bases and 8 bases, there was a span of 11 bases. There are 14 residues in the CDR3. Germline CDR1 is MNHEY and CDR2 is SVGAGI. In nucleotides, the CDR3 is TGTGCCAGCAGTTACTCGATAGCCGGCGATGAGCAGTTCTTC. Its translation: CASSYSIAGDEQFF.

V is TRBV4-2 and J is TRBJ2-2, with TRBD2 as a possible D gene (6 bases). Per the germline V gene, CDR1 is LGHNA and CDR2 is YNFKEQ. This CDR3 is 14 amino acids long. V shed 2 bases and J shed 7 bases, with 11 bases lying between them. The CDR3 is CASSQQRENGELFF. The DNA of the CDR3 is TGTGCCAGCAGCCAACAACGGGAGAACGGGGAGCTGTTTTTT.

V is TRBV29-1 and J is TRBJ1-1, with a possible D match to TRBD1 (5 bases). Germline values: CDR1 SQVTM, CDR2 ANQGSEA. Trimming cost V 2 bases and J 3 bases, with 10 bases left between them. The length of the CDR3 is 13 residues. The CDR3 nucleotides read TGCAGCGTTGAACCAGGGATGTACACTGAAGCTTTCTTT. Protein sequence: CSVEPGMYTEAFF.

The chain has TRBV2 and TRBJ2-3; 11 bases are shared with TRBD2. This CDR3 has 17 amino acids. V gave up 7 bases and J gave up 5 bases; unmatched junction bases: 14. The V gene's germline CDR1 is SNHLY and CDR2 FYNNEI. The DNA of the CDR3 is TGTGCCAGCACCGGGTGGTTAGCGGGAGGGCGAATAGATACGCAGTATTTT. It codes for CASTGWLAGGRIDTQYF.

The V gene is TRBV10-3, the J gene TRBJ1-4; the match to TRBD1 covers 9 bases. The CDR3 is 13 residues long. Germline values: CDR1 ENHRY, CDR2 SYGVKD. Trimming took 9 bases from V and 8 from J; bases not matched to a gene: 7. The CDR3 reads CAIRQGGDEKLFF. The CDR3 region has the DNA TGTGCCATTCGACAGGGGGGAGACGAAAAACTGTTTTTT.

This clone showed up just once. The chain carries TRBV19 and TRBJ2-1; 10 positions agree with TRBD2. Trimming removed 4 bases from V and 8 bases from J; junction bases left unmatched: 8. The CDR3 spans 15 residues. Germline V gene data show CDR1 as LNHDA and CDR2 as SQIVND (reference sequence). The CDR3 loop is CASSTTSGLTHEQFF. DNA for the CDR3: TGTGCCAGTAGTACGACTAGCGGGTTGACCCATGAGCAGTTCTTC.

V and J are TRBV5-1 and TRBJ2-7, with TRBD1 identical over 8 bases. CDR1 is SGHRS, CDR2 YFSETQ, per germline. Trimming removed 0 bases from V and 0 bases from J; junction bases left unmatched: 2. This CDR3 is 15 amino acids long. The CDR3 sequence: CASSLGTGGSYEQYF. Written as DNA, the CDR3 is TGCGCCAGCAGCTTGGGAACAGGGGGCTCCTACGAGCAGTACTTC.

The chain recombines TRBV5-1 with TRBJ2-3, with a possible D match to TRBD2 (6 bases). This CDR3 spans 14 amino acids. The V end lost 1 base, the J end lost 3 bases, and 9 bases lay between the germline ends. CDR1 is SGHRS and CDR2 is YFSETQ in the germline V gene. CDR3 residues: CASSLSSATDTQYF. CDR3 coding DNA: TGCGCCAGCAGCTTGTCTAGCGCTACAGATACGCAGTATTTT.

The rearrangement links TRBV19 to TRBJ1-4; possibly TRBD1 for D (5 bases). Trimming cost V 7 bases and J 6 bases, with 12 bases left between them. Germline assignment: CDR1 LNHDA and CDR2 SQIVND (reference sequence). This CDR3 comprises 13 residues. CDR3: CASKRTNDEKLFF. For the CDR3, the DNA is TGTGCCAGTAAGAGGACAAATGATGAAAAACTGTTTTTT.

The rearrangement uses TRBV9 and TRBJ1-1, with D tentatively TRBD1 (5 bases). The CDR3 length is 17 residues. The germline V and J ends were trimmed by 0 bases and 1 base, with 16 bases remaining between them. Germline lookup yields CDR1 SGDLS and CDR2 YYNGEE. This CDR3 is CASSVGYREGPNTEAFF. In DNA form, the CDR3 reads TGTGCCAGCAGCGTAGGATATAGGGAGGGGCCGAACACTGAAGCTTTCTTT.

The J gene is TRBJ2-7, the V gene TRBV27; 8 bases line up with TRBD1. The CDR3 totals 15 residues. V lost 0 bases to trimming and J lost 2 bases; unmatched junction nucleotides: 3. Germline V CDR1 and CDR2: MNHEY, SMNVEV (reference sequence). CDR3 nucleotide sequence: TGTGCCAGCAGTTTATCCGGGACAGGAGCCTACGAGCAGTACTTC. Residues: CASSLSGTGAYEQYF.

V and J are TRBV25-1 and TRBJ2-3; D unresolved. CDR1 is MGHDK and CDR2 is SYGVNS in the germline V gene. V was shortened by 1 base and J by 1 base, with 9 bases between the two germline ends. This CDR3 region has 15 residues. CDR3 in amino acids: CASSESPRRTDTQYF. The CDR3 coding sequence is TGTGCCAGCAGTGAATCCCCCAGGCGCACAGATACGCAGTATTTT.

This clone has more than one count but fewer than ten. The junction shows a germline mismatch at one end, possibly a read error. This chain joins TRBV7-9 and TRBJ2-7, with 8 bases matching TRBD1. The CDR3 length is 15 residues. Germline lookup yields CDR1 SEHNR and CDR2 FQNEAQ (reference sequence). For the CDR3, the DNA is TGTTCCAGCAGCTCCCTTAAGACAGGGGAAACCGAGCAGTACTTC. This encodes CSSSSLKTGETEQYF.

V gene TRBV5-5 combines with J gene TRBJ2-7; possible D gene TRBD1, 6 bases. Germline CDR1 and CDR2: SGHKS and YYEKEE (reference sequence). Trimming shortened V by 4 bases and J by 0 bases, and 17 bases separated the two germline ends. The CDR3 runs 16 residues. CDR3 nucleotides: TGTGCCAGCAGCGAGGTCTCCGGGACATTCTCCTACGAGCAGTACTTC. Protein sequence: CASSEVSGTFSYEQYF.

For the CDR3, the DNA is TGTGCCTGGAGTTTCGAAAGCCAGGGGGCTTTCTTT. Protein product: CAWSFESQGAFF. This chain uses TRBV30 with TRBJ1-1; possibly TRBD1 for D (6 bases). V lost 2 bases, J lost 11 bases, and 15 bases lay in between. Per germline, CDR1 GTSNPN and CDR2 SVGIG (reference sequence). CDR3 size: 12 residues.